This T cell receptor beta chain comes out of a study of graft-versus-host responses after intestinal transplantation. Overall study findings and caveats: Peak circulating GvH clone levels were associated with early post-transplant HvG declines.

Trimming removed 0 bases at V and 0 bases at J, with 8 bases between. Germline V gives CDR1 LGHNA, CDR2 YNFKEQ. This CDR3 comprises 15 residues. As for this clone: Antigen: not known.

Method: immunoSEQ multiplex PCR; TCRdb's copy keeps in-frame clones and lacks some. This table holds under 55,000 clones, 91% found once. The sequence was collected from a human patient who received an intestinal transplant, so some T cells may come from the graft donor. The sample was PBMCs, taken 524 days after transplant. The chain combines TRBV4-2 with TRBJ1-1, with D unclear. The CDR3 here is CASSQEIAMNTEAFF. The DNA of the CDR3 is TGTGCCAGCAGCCAAGAAATTGCAATGAACACTGAAGCTTTCTTT.